These T cell receptor beta chains were read from a single sample in a study of blood T cell repertoires in COVID-19. Only in-frame clones appear in the TCRdb table, and some are missing; sequencing was by immunoSEQ multiplex PCR. Altogether around 200,000 clones are present, approximately 91% being singletons, with the ten largest covering 1.5% to 2%. Source material: peripheral blood. The receptors originated from a man between 18 and 29 years old with active or convalescent COVID-19. CDR3s include the opening cysteine and the closing phenylalanine or tryptophan. Fields, in order: V gene, J gene, CDR3 protein.

v_gene: TRBV19; j_gene: TRBJ2-2; CDR3aa: CASSSTSGGPTGELFF
v_gene: TRBV4-1; j_gene: TRBJ1-6; CDR3aa: CASSLRGGTVNSPLHF
v_gene: TRBV27; j_gene: TRBJ1-1; CDR3aa: CASRNPEDTEAFF
v_gene: TRBV12-3/TRBV12-4; j_gene: TRBJ2-7; CDR3aa: CASSTGMYEQYF
v_gene: TRBV7-2; j_gene: TRBJ2-7; CDR3aa: CASSLGPGQGAYEQYF
v_gene: TRBV14; j_gene: TRBJ2-1; CDR3aa: CASSPLKWREGNEQFF
v_gene: TRBV3-1/TRBV3-2; j_gene: TRBJ1-2; CDR3aa: CASSLGQGTGYTF
v_gene: TRBV6-1; j_gene: TRBJ2-3; CDR3aa: CASSGAGGRDTQYF
v_gene: TRBV5-6; j_gene: TRBJ2-1; CDR3aa: CASSPMKPLAGGPVDEQFF
v_gene: TRBV11-2; j_gene: TRBJ2-1; CDR3aa: CASSLVSRSPSYNEQFF
v_gene: TRBV19; j_gene: TRBJ1-2; CDR3aa: CASSIRAGLSYGYTF
v_gene: TRBV14; j_gene: TRBJ2-1; CDR3aa: CASSQWTGTGEQFF
v_gene: TRBV6-1; j_gene: TRBJ2-5; CDR3aa: CASSARTSGVQETQYF
v_gene: TRBV19; j_gene: TRBJ1-4; CDR3aa: CASSPGQRNEKLFF
v_gene: TRBV12-3/TRBV12-4; j_gene: TRBJ1-3; CDR3aa: CASSLNLGNTIYF
v_gene: TRBV28; j_gene: TRBJ1-1; CDR3aa: CASSLLTVTNTEAFF
v_gene: TRBV5-1; j_gene: TRBJ1-3; CDR3aa: CASSPVSSGNTIYF
v_gene: TRBV6-6; j_gene: TRBJ1-2; CDR3aa: CASSAGQGGGYTF
v_gene: TRBV30; j_gene: TRBJ1-2; CDR3aa: CAWRGFEGGYTF
v_gene: TRBV27; j_gene: TRBJ2-1; CDR3aa: CASSAIASGRGNEQFF
v_gene: TRBV27; j_gene: TRBJ2-7; CDR3aa: CASSPGLAGAFREQYF
v_gene: TRBV5-1; j_gene: TRBJ2-1; CDR3aa: CASSLASGPSNEQFF
v_gene: TRBV18; j_gene: TRBJ2-2; CDR3aa: CASSLTGNAGELFF
v_gene: TRBV2; j_gene: TRBJ2-7; CDR3aa: CASSEALTQEQYF
v_gene: TRBV4-2; j_gene: TRBJ2-1; CDR3aa: CASSPSGLGVYNEQFF
v_gene: TRBV30; j_gene: TRBJ2-1; CDR3aa: CAWSPGASYNEQFF
v_gene: TRBV6-5; j_gene: TRBJ1-2; CDR3aa: CASSTITGVWDGYTF
v_gene: TRBV29-1; j_gene: TRBJ2-1; CDR3aa: CSVEVAGDGNEQFF